The 6 T cell receptor beta chains below were found in one sample sequenced in a study of blood T cells in healthy people across ages. Alongside a J-beta primer mix, a sample-barcoded 5' primer served in a second PCR lasting roughly 6 to 11 cycles. Via MiXCR, TCRdb re-called the 5' RACE reads, giving one row per CDR3 protein. The sample holds roughly 1.6 million distinct CDR3 sequences, approximately 32% seen once. Sequencing used blood. The receptor set was obtained from a woman aged 25 to 39 in good health.

The gene calls are TRBV2 and TRBJ2-1; D may be TRBD2 (6 bases). The CDR3 has 14 residues. V lost 6 bases and J 7 bases, leaving 16 bases between the germline ends. CDR1 is SNHLY, CDR2 FYNNEI, per germline. The DNA of the CDR3 is TGTGCCAGCAGGGACCTACTAGCTGTAAATGAGCAGTTCTTC. Translated, it gives CASRDLLAVNEQFF.

The chain links TRBV28 to TRBJ2-7; 8 bases are shared with TRBD2. With 5 bases clipped from V and 0 bases from J, the junction kept 3 bases outside the gene matches. The CDR3 totals 14 residues. Germline values: CDR1 MDHEN, CDR2 SYDVKM. CDR3 sequence: CASSVRGVSYEQYF. As DNA, the CDR3 is TGTGCCAGCAGTGTGCGGGGGGTCTCCTACGAGCAGTACTTC.

A few counts support this clonotype. The chain combines TRBV4-1 with TRBJ2-7; 11 bases are a match to TRBD1. The CDR3 runs to 16 residues. After removal of 2 bases from V and 3 bases from J, the junction contained 6 bases not matched to a gene. Germline CDR1 and CDR2: MGHRA and YSYEKL. This chain's CDR3 is CASSQIVGTGGYEQYF. The CDR3 bases are TGCGCCAGCAGCCAAATAGTCGGGACAGGGGGCTACGAGCAGTACTTC.

Only a few counts were recorded for this clonotype. The V and J genes are TRBV7-9 and TRBJ2-1, with 13 bases fitting TRBD2. V shed 3 bases, J shed 5 bases, and the junction held 4 bases outside the gene matches. Germline CDR1 and CDR2: SEHNR and FQNEAQ (reference sequence). This CDR3 is built from 16 residues. CDR3 bases: TGTGCCAGCAGCTTGGAGGGACTAGCGGGGCACAATGAGCAGTTCTTC. This codes for CASSLEGLAGHNEQFF.

The chain carries TRBV5-5 and TRBJ2-7; 7 nucleotides match TRBD1. This CDR3 has 15 amino acids. The germline gives CDR1 SGHKS, CDR2 YYEKEE (reference sequence). V was clipped by 3 bases and J by 4 bases; unmatched bases: 10. CDR3 sequence: CASSWTTGFGYEQYF. Here the CDR3 DNA reads TGTGCCAGCAGCTGGACGACAGGGTTCGGGTACGAGCAGTACTTC.

This clonotype turned up a few times. This chain links TRBV7-2 with TRBJ1-5; TRBD1 might be the D (6 bases). This CDR3 contains 17 residues. Per the germline V gene, CDR1 is SGHTA and CDR2 is FQGNSA. V shed 4 bases and J shed 0 bases, with 16 bases lying between them. The CDR3 reads CASSSGQSHYSNQPQHF. In DNA, the CDR3 is TGTGCCAGCAGCTCTGGACAGTCCCACTATAGCAATCAGCCCCAGCATTTT.